Shown below are 30 T cell receptor beta chains from a single sample sequenced in a study of control samples from healthy donors and cancer patients. Clones were sequenced by immunoSEQ multiplex PCR, and TCRdb holds only the in-frame ones, with some missing. The table lists some 130,000 clones, about nine tenths of them singletons. Sequenced sample: blood. The receptors were sampled from a man aged 25-40 years in good health.

The chain is built from TRBV15 and TRBJ2-7; possibly TRBD1 for D (6 bases). The CDR3 is 14 amino acids. The V gene lost 2 bases and the J gene lost 5 bases, with 13 bases spanning the gap. Germline lookup yields CDR1 LNHNV and CDR2 YYDKDF (reference sequence). CDR3 nucleotide sequence: TGTGCCACCAGCAGACGCCGGGACATTAACGAGCAGTACTTC. Translated, it gives CATSRRRDINEQYF.

The DNA for the CDR3 is TGTGCCAGCAGTGAAGGGATCATCCAGCCCCAGCATTTT. This sequence encodes CASSEGIIQPQHF. The chain uses TRBV6-1 and TRBJ1-5; no clear D gene. Per germline, CDR1 MNHNS and CDR2 SASEGT. Trimming removed 1 base at V and 7 bases at J, with 8 bases between. This CDR3 has 13 residues.

The genes are TRBV5-5 and TRBJ1-1; weak D call: TRBD1 (5 bases). Germline V CDR1 and CDR2: SGHKS, YYEKEE (reference sequence). Trimming took off 0 bases at V and 6 bases at J, with 12 bases between the two ends. The CDR3 loop spans 14 amino acids. The CDR3 DNA reads as TGTGCCAGCAGCTTGGGAGGTTCAGGGTCTGAAGCTTTCTTT. Amino acids: CASSLGGSGSEAFF.

The CDR3 sequence: CASIGSTLLGQPQHF. The CDR3 nucleotides read TGTGCCAGCATAGGGTCTACCCTGCTGGGTCAGCCCCAGCATTTT. The rearrangement uses TRBV28 and TRBJ1-5; no clear D. CDR3 length: 15 residues. The V and J ends lost 7 bases and 6 bases respectively, with 19 bases between them. Germline V CDR1 and CDR2: MDHEN, SYDVKM.

The J gene is TRBJ2-5, the V gene TRBV15; possibly TRBD2 for D (6 bases). CDR1 and CDR2 from the germline V gene are LNHNV and YYDKDF (reference sequence). This CDR3 has 15 residues. V shed 0 bases and J shed 4 bases, with 12 bases lying between them. CDR3 bases: TGTGCCACCAGCAGAGATTTTACGGGAGTAGAGACCCAGTACTTC. Its translation is CATSRDFTGVETQYF.

This clone has only a few counts. The V call is TRBV4-1, the J call TRBJ1-2; D not certain. The CDR3 consists of 15 residues. V lost 4 bases and J 7 bases, leaving 19 bases between the germline ends. The germline V gene encodes CDR1 MGHRA and CDR2 YSYEKL. In DNA form, the CDR3 reads TGCGCCAGCAGCCCGCCTCCGGGTGTGCGGGGTGGCTACACCTTC. It is translated as CASSPPPGVRGGYTF.

This chain joins TRBV5-4 and TRBJ2-2, with 7 bases that match TRBD2. CDR1 is SGHNT and CDR2 is YYREEE in the germline V gene (reference sequence). The length of the CDR3 is 17 residues. V lost 0 bases to trimming and J lost 4 bases; unmatched junction nucleotides: 9. CDR3 sequence: CASSLGVAGVPTGELFF. In DNA, the CDR3 is TGTGCCAGCAGCTTGGGAGTGGCGGGAGTTCCCACCGGGGAGCTGTTTTTT.

The chain joins TRBV7-8 to TRBJ1-5; possibly TRBD1 for D (6 bases). V lost 4 bases and J 3 bases, leaving 7 bases between the germline ends. Germline loops: CDR1 SGHVS, CDR2 FQNEAQ. The CDR3 consists of 13 residues. CDR3 sequence (DNA): TGTGCCAGCAGCTGGGACACCAATCAGCCCCAGCATTTT. Residues: CASSWDTNQPQHF. The whole variable domain, remainder taken from reference TRBV7-8 and TRBJ1-5, is GAGVSQSPRYKVAKRGQDVALRCDPISGHVSLFWYQQALGQGPEFLTYFQNEAQLDKSGLPSDRFFAERPEGSVSTLKIQRTQQEDSAVYLCASSWDTNQPQHFGDGTRLSIL.

This clone was seen just once. The chain carries TRBV9 and TRBJ1-4; possible D gene TRBD1, 5 bases. Germline lookup yields CDR1 SGDLS and CDR2 YYNGEE. The germline V and J ends were trimmed by 0 bases and 8 bases, with 14 bases remaining between them. This CDR3 has 15 residues. The CDR3 nucleotides read TGTGCCAGCAGCGTAGAGGGGTTCCCTGGGGAAAAACTGTTTTTT. This gives the protein CASSVEGFPGEKLFF.

J is TRBJ1-2 and V is TRBV3-1 (or the pseudogene TRBV3-2); no firm D call. Trimming cost V 5 bases and J 10 bases, with 11 bases left between them. The CDR3 covers 11 residues. Germline values: CDR1 LGHDT, CDR2 YNNKEL (reference sequence). This CDR3 is CASSFKGNYTF. As DNA, the CDR3 is TGTGCCAGCAGCTTCAAAGGGAACTACACCTTC.

This clone appeared once. The rearrangement joins TRBV6-5 to TRBJ2-3, with D possibly matching TRBD2 (6 bases). Germline loops: CDR1 MNHEY, CDR2 SVGAGI. The V end lost 6 bases, the J end lost 2 bases, and 9 bases lay between the germline ends. The CDR3 contains 13 residues. This CDR3 reads CASRGEATDTQYF. As DNA, the CDR3 is TGTGCCAGCAGGGGGGAGGCCACAGATACGCAGTATTTT.

This clone was seen once. The chain joins TRBV7-9 to TRBJ2-1; the D is unclear. Germline assignment: CDR1 SEHNR and CDR2 FQNEAQ (reference sequence). Trimming took off 5 bases at V and 8 bases at J, with 19 bases between the two ends. The CDR3 contains 15 residues. DNA of the CDR3: TGTGCCAGCAGCCGCGCAAGAGGAGTACGCGATGAGCAGTTCTTC. Its protein product is CASSRARGVRDEQFF.

The chain is built from TRBV19 and TRBJ2-2; TRBD1 matches 7 bases. Germline assignment: CDR1 LNHDA and CDR2 SQIVND (reference sequence). The CDR3 is 14 amino acids. Trimming took 5 bases from V and 4 from J; bases not matched to a gene: 4. The CDR3 region has the DNA TGTGCCAGTAGTCTGGGACAGTCCACCGGGGAGCTGTTTTTT. Its protein product is CASSLGQSTGELFF.

The chain uses TRBV28 and TRBJ1-4; 7 positions agree with TRBD1. CDR1 is MDHEN and CDR2 is SYDVKM in the germline V gene. V lost 5 bases and J lost 3; bases outside the gene matches: 6. The CDR3 has 15 residues. As DNA, the CDR3 is TGTGCCAGCAGTGTCGCAGGGGGAGCTAATGAAAAACTGTTTTTT. Amino acid sequence: CASSVAGGANEKLFF.

This clone was picked up one time. The genes are TRBV27 and TRBJ2-2, with 10 bases identical to TRBD2. V lost 7 bases, J lost 7 bases, and 12 bases stayed unmatched. CDR1 MNHEY and CDR2 SMNVEV come from the germline V gene (reference sequence). This CDR3 has 16 residues. The CDR3 is CASTEAGGPIGGELFF. DNA of the CDR3: TGTGCCAGCACTGAAGCGGGAGGGCCGATTGGCGGGGAGCTGTTTTTT.

The rearrangement joins TRBV19 to TRBJ2-3; D is perhaps TRBD2 (5 bases). From germline, CDR1 is LNHDA and CDR2 SQIVND (reference sequence). The CDR3 runs to 15 residues. Trimming removed 7 bases at V and 0 bases at J, with 14 bases between. CDR3: CASMTRLRSTDTQYF. In DNA, the CDR3 is TGTGCCAGTATGACCCGACTAAGAAGCACAGATACGCAGTATTTT.

This chain connects TRBV7-9 to TRBJ1-2, with TRBD1 matching 8 bases. The V segment lost 1 base and the J segment 3 bases; nucleotides outside the gene matches: 4. This CDR3 has 15 amino acids. Germline loops: CDR1 SEHNR, CDR2 FQNEAQ (reference sequence). CDR3 protein: CASSLGGRGHYGYTF. As DNA, the CDR3 is TGTGCCAGCAGCTTAGGGGGCAGGGGGCACTATGGCTACACCTTC.

This chain joins TRBV7-2 and TRBJ1-2, with 9 bases identical to TRBD1. Per germline, CDR1 SGHTA and CDR2 FQGNSA. V lost 8 bases to trimming and J lost 8 bases; unmatched junction nucleotides: 9. The CDR3 totals 13 residues. In DNA, the CDR3 is TGTGCCAGCGTATCCGGGACAGGGAAGGGCTACACCTTC. Amino acid sequence: CASVSGTGKGYTF.

The J gene is TRBJ1-1, the V gene TRBV18; possibly TRBD1 for D (5 bases). CDR1 KGHSH and CDR2 LQKENI come from the germline V gene. V gave up 1 base and J gave up 1 base, with 10 bases separating them. This CDR3 has 15 amino acids. Here the CDR3 DNA reads TGTGCCAGCTCACCACTAACAGGAGAGAACACTGAAGCTTTCTTT. It encodes CASSPLTGENTEAFF.

V gene TRBV7-9 combines with J gene TRBJ1-1, with D uncertain. The CDR3 extends over 12 amino acids. The germline V and J ends were trimmed by 10 bases and 1 base, with 10 bases remaining between them. Germline V gives CDR1 SEHNR, CDR2 FQNEAQ (reference sequence). The CDR3 loop reads CAIRPPNTEAFF. In nucleotides, the CDR3 is TGTGCCATCAGACCGCCGAACACTGAAGCTTTCTTT.

The genes are TRBV9 and TRBJ2-5, with D maybe TRBD2 (7 bases). There are 15 residues in the CDR3. V was cut by 3 bases and J by 7 bases, with 19 bases left in between. The germline V gene has CDR1 SGDLS and CDR2 YYNGEE. CDR3: CASSADLREGGTQYF. Written as DNA, the CDR3 is TGTGCCAGCAGCGCCGACCTGAGGGAGGGGGGGACCCAGTACTTC.

The chain joins TRBV6-1 to TRBJ1-2; a weak D match, TRBD1 (6 bases). The CDR3 contains 15 residues. Per germline, CDR1 MNHNS and CDR2 SASEGT. Trimming pared 0 bases from V and 4 bases from J, leaving 12 bases between. The CDR3 protein is CASSEAFGQSYGYTF. CDR3 DNA: TGTGCCAGCAGTGAAGCTTTCGGACAGAGCTATGGCTACACCTTC.

The chain employs TRBV6-6 and TRBJ2-7; 8 bases fit TRBD2. The CDR3 is made up of 13 amino acids. Germline loops: CDR1 MNHNY, CDR2 SVGAGI (reference sequence). This chain's CDR3 is CAIGREGLYEQYF. Here the CDR3 DNA reads TGTGCGATAGGACGGGAGGGCCTCTACGAGCAGTACTTC.

V usage is TRBV28 and J usage is TRBJ2-1; no clear D gene. Trimming cost V 3 bases and J 2 bases, with 14 bases left between them. Germline CDR1 MDHEN, CDR2 SYDVKM. This CDR3 spans 16 amino acids. This CDR3 reads CASSFLSENTYNEQFF. CDR3 in DNA: TGTGCCAGCAGTTTTCTCTCAGAAAATACCTACAATGAGCAGTTCTTC.

This rearrangement joins TRBV11-1 to TRBJ1-6; D might be TRBD1 (5 bases). The germline V and J ends were trimmed by 2 bases and 7 bases, with 12 bases remaining between them. This CDR3 has 15 amino acids. Per germline, CDR1 SGHAT and CDR2 FQDESV (reference sequence). The CDR3 here is CASSLLRGGNSPLHF. In DNA, the CDR3 is TGTGCCAGCAGCTTACTCCGTGGGGGAAATTCACCCCTCCACTTT.

The V call is TRBV27, the J call TRBJ1-1; 7 bases map to TRBD1. The V segment lost 5 bases and the J segment 3 bases; nucleotides outside the gene matches: 15. Looked up from germline, CDR1 is MNHEY and CDR2 is SMNVEV (reference sequence). The CDR3 contains 17 residues. The CDR3: CASSLRQGVRPDTEAFF. The CDR3 DNA reads as TGTGCCAGCAGTCTAAGACAGGGTGTCAGACCTGACACTGAAGCTTTCTTT.

The gene calls are TRBV5-4 and TRBJ2-7; 9 bases agree with TRBD2. CDR3 size: 16 residues. CDR1 and CDR2 from the germline V gene are SGHNT and YYREEE (reference sequence). V lost 0 bases, J lost 3 bases, and 7 bases stayed unmatched. CDR3 amino acids: CASSLGRSGSLYEQYF. The CDR3 nucleotides read TGTGCCAGCAGCTTGGGACGTAGCGGGAGCCTCTACGAGCAGTACTTC. Full variable domain (outside the CDR3, taken from reference TRBV5-4 and TRBJ2-7): ETGVTQSPTHLIKTRGQQVTLRCSSQSGHNTVSWYQQALGQGPQFIFQYYREEENGRGNFPPRFSGLQFPNYSSELNVNALELDDSALYLCASSLGRSGSLYEQYFGPGTRLTVT.

This chain uses TRBV5-1 with TRBJ2-7; 7 nucleotides line up with TRBD2. The V gene end was trimmed by 4 bases and the J gene end by 3 bases; junction bases not matched to a gene: 7. CDR3 length equals 14 residues. Per germline, CDR1 SGHRS and CDR2 YFSETQ. The CDR3 sequence is CASSIRDYLYEQYF. Here the CDR3 DNA reads TGCGCCAGCAGCATACGGGACTATCTCTACGAGCAGTACTTC.

The gene calls are TRBV4-3 and TRBJ2-7; 8 bases fit TRBD2. Germline CDR1 and CDR2: LGHNA and YSLEER. The CDR3 runs to 16 residues. The V gene end was trimmed by 0 bases and the J gene end by 9 bases; junction bases not matched to a gene: 13. The CDR3, as DNA: TGCGCCAGCAGCCAAGATCTTAGCGGGGAGAGGAAGTGGCAGTACTTC. The encoded protein is CASSQDLSGERKWQYF.

The table lists this clone with a count of one. The rearrangement links TRBV7-6 to TRBJ2-7; D not certain. The CDR3 has 15 amino acids. Trimming cost V 0 bases and J 1 base, with 10 bases left between them. Germline V gene data show CDR1 as SGHVS and CDR2 as FNYEAQ. The CDR3 DNA follows: TGTGCCAGCAGCTTAGCGTCGGCTGTTTCCTACGAGCAGTACTTC. Protein: CASSLASAVSYEQYF.